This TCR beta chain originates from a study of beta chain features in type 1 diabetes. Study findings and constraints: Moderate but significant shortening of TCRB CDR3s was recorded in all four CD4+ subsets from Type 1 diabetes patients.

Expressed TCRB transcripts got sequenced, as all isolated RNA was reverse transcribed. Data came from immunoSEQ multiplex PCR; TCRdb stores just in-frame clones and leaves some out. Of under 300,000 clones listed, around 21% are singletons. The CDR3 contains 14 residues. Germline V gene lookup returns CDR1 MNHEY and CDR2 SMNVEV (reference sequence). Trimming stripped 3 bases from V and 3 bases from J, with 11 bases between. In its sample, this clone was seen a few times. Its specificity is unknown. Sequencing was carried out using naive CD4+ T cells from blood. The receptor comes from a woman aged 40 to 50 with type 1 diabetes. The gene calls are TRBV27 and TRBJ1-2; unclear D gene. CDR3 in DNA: TGTGCCAGCAGTTTTAGGTCCGGGGACTATGGCTACACCTTC. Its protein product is CASSFRSGDYGYTF.